The source of this T cell receptor (beta chain) is a study of cytomegalovirus exposure and HLA in healthy donors. Regarding this clone: Antigen specificity is unknown.

PCR employed 60 Vbeta and 13 Jbeta primers. Method: immunoSEQ multiplex PCR; TCRdb's copy keeps in-frame clones and lacks some. The data show fewer than 250,000 clones, over 80% seen once. Study-wide points: Later, an analysis found that common viral pathogens appeared to be linked with several of the most significant clusters. Follow-up analysis found HLA locus-dependent TCR association rates, highest for DRB1 and lowest for HLA-C. Roughly even sequencing depth across donors was the assumption behind the presence/absence analyses.

This clonotype was sampled from a man in his forties in good health and CMV-seropositive. The material sequenced was PBMCs.

The CDR3: CASSLAEVSPLHF. CDR3 bases: TGTGCCAGCAGCTTAGCAGAGGTTTCGCCCCTCCACTTT. The chain has TRBV7-9 and TRBJ1-6, with D unclear. V was trimmed by 0 bases and J by 13 bases, leaving 10 bases between them. Looked up from germline, CDR1 is SEHNR and CDR2 is FQNEAQ (reference sequence). The CDR3 has 13 amino acids.